The sample holds a few counts of the clone carrying this TCR beta chain. Its antigen remains unidentified. Each sample yielded at least 5.5 micrograms of PBMC total RNA. This sample stems from a study of blood T cells in healthy people across ages. Study-wide results and limits: It was not known whether donors were CMV positive (a possible confounder of expanded clonotype changes). There were more naive CD4+ cells and higher diversity in long-lived donors than in aged donors.

With 0 bases clipped from V and 8 bases from J, the junction kept 5 bases outside the gene matches. Germline V gene sequence: CDR1 SGHRS, CDR2 YFSETQ. The CDR3 runs 15 residues. Together with a sample-barcoded 5' primer, a J-beta primer mix was included in a second PCR lasting about 6 to 11 cycles. TCRdb recomputed calls from the 5' RACE reads with MiXCR, one row per CDR3 protein. The data show some 1,000,000 distinct CDR3 sequences, 20% to 25% seen once. The data also belong to a second study, concerning T cells of mothers and their children.

This sequence joins TRBV5-1 and TRBJ1-6, with TRBD1 identical over 7 bases. The TCR was taken from a girl aged 2-10 years in good health. Sequenced input: blood. The CDR3: CASSLAGGNYSPLHF. The DNA for the CDR3 is TGCGCCAGCAGCTTGGCAGGGGGTAATTATTCACCCCTCCACTTT.